These 5 T cell receptor beta chains were sequenced from one sample in a study of T cells in Graves' hyperthyroidism and ophthalmopathy. Amplification targeted TCR beta CDR3 regions from RNA transcripts. HTBI primers drove first-round RT-PCR of the TCR CDR3. In TCRdb, the multiplex PCR reads were re-called with MiXCR into one record per CDR3 protein. This sample has 450,000 to 700,000 distinct CDR3 sequences, with 46% found just once. The sequenced sample consisted of peripheral blood or thyroid tissue (not recorded which). Receptor source: an adult woman with Graves' disease, either hyperthyroidism or ophthalmopathy (not recorded which).

The chain has TRBV11-1 and TRBJ1-6; D call uncertain. The CDR3 totals 12 residues. V was cut by 6 bases and J by 5 bases, with 5 bases left in between. Germline loops: CDR1 SGHAT, CDR2 FQDESV (reference sequence). The CDR3 nucleotides read TGTGCCAGCAGGCTAAATAATTCACCCCTCCACTTT. Translating it yields CASRLNNSPLHF.

The chain couples TRBV20-1 to TRBJ2-1, with 7 nucleotides matching TRBD2. Germline V gives CDR1 DFQATT, CDR2 SNEGSKA (reference sequence). The CDR3 contains 15 residues. Trimming took 2 bases from V and 5 from J; bases not matched to a gene: 9. The chain's CDR3 is CSARRPEGGNNEQFF. The CDR3 coding sequence is TGCAGTGCTAGACGGCCAGAGGGAGGGAACAATGAGCAGTTCTTC.

In this sample, this clonotype turned up a few times. The chain links TRBV7-8 to TRBJ1-2, with D uncertain. Trimming cost V 4 bases and J 3 bases, with 15 bases left between them. CDR1 SGHVS and CDR2 FQNEAQ come from the germline V gene. The CDR3 spans 15 residues. CDR3: CASSSLGPVDYGYTF. CDR3 DNA: TGTGCCAGCAGCTCTCTCGGCCCAGTGGACTATGGCTACACCTTC.

Only one count was recorded for this clonotype. The germline gene is not matched at one end of the junction; a read error may be the cause. The chain has TRBV5-1 and TRBJ1-2; a weak D match, TRBD1 (6 bases). CDR1 is SGHRS, CDR2 YFSETQ, per germline. The CDR3 extends over 13 amino acids. The CDR3 loop reads CVSRGEQNYGYTF. The CDR3 DNA reads as TGCGTCAGCAGGGGAGAACAGAATTATGGCTACACCTTC.

The chain uses TRBV11-2 and TRBJ2-2, with D uncertain. CDR3 size: 13 residues. The germline V gene has CDR1 SGHAT and CDR2 FQNNGV. V was trimmed by 5 bases and J by 8 bases, leaving 12 bases between them. For the CDR3, the DNA is TGTGCCAGCAGCCCGCGAACGGCAGGGGAGCTGTTTTTT. This encodes CASSPRTAGELFF.